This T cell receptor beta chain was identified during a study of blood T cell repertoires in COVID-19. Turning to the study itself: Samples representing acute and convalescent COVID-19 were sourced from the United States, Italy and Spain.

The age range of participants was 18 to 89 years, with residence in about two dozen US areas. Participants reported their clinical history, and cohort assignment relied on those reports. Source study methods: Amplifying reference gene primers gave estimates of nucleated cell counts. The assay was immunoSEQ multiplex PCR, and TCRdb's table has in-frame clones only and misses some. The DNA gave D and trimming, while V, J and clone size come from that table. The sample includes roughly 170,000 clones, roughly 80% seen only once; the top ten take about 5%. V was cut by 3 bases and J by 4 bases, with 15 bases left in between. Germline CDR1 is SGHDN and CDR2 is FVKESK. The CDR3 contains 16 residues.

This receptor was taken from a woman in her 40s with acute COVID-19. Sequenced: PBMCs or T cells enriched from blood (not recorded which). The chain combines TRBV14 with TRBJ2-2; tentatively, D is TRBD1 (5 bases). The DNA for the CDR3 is TGTGCCAGCAGCCACTGGGGCGTTCTCGGCACCGGGGAGCTGTTTTTT. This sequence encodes CASSHWGVLGTGELFF. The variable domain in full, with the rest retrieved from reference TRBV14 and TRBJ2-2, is EAGVTQFPSHSVIEKGQTVTLRCDPISGHDNLYWYRRVMGKEIKFLLHFVKESKQDESGMPNNRFLAERTGGTYSTLKVQPAELEDSGVYFCASSHWGVLGTGELFFGEGSRLTVL.